Presented here are 4 T cell receptor beta chains from one specimen sequenced in a study of blood T cell repertoires in COVID-19. Profiling relied on immunoSEQ multiplex PCR, and the TCRdb table lists in-frame clones only, not all of them. This sample carries tens of thousands of clones, about 88% of them seen once, and the ten largest clones take roughly 1.6%. The sequencing sample was made of peripheral blood. These receptors all stem from a man between 60 and 75 years old with acute or convalescent COVID-19.

The V call is TRBV25-1, the J call TRBJ2-4, with D tentatively TRBD1 (6 bases). Between the trimmed V and J ends, which lost 3 bases and 8 bases, there was a span of 17 bases. The germline gives CDR1 MGHDK, CDR2 SYGVNS. The CDR3 is made up of 15 amino acids. The CDR3 sequence: CASSEARGWADIQYF. CDR3 in DNA: TGTGCCAGCAGTGAGGCTAGGGGGTGGGCGGACATTCAGTACTTC.

This clone was found a few times. CDR3 DNA: TGTGCCAGCAGCTTGGCGGGACAGGTTAACTATGGCTACACCTTC. Translated: CASSLAGQVNYGYTF. The V call is TRBV5-4, the J call TRBJ1-2; TRBD1 agrees at 8 bases. Germline V lookup: CDR1 SGHNT, CDR2 YYREEE (reference sequence). The CDR3 contains 15 residues. With V trimmed by 0 bases and J by 1 base, 2 bases remained unmatched.

The V and J genes are TRBV5-6 and TRBJ1-2; D is undetermined. The V end was cut by 2 bases, the J end by 7 bases, with 9 bases between. CDR3 length: 12 residues. Germline lookup yields CDR1 SGHDT and CDR2 YYEEEE. The DNA for the CDR3 is TGTGCCAGCAGCTTAAGGGAGTCTGGCTACACCTTC. Protein sequence: CASSLRESGYTF.

V gene TRBV9 combines with J gene TRBJ1-2, with a tentative D call TRBD1 (5 bases). V lost 0 bases and J 2 bases, leaving 17 bases between the germline ends. In germline, CDR1 is SGDLS, CDR2 YYNGEE. This CDR3 has 17 residues. In nucleotides, the CDR3 is TGTGCCAGCAGCGTAGTGCCCGGACACCCTCAGAACTATGGCTACACCTTC. Translated: CASSVVPGHPQNYGYTF.